This entry describes one T cell receptor beta chain. As originally analysed: Amplification of reference gene primers provided the estimated nucleated cell counts. Clones were sequenced by immunoSEQ multiplex PCR, and TCRdb holds only the in-frame ones, with some missing. D and trimming come from the DNA, and the V and J calls and clone size come from that table. The table shows some 300,000 clones, with roughly 90% occurring only once. Within the 2 weeks before study entry, each person in the exposed group met a COVID-19 case. Germline assignment: CDR1 SNHLY and CDR2 FYNNEI. The junction had 5 bases not matched to a gene; V was cut back by 4 bases and J by 0 bases. This CDR3 is 15 amino acids long. These data come from a study of blood T cell repertoires in COVID-19. Across the whole study: T cells, B-cell-depleted T cells, or PBMCs provided the cDNA or gDNA that served as material.

The TCR comes from a woman aged 45-59 years who had been exposed to COVID-19. The sample comprised PBMCs or T cells enriched from blood (not recorded which). This chain connects TRBV2 to TRBJ2-7; 8 bases align to TRBD1. The CDR3 is CASSVDRGFSYEQYF. The DNA for the CDR3 is TGTGCCAGCAGTGTCGACAGGGGTTTCTCCTACGAGCAGTACTTC. Full variable domain (missing parts from reference TRBV2 and TRBJ2-7): EPEVTQTPSHQVTQMGQEVILRCVPISNHLYFYWYRQILGQKVEFLVSFYNNEISEKSEIFDDQFSVERPDGSNFTLKIRSTKLEDSAMYFCASSVDRGFSYEQYFGPGTRLTVT.